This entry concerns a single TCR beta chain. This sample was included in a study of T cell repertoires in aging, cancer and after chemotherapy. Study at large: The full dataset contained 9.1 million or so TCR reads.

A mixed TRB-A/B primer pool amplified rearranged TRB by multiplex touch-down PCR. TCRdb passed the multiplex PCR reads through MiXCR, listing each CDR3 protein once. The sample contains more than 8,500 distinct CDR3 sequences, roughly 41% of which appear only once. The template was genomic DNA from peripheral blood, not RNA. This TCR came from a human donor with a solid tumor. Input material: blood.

In nucleotides, the CDR3 is TGTGCCAGCAGTTCCTGGGGGACGGCTAGCACAGATACGCAGTATTTT. It codes for CASSSWGTASTDTQYF. This chain connects TRBV12-3 or TRBV12-4 to TRBJ2-3, with D tentatively TRBD1 or TRBD2 (5 bases each). This CDR3 is built from 16 residues. V was pared by 4 bases and J by 0 bases, with 14 bases between.